This is a list of T cell receptor beta chains from one sample in a study of T cell responses to AZD1222 COVID-19 vaccine. TCRdb keeps only in-frame clones here, not all; method: immunoSEQ multiplex PCR. The sample comprises 35,000 to 55,000 clones, roughly 77% of which are singletons, and less than 25% rests with the top ten. The sample consisted of peripheral blood, taken 28 days after the second dose of the MenACWY control vaccine. The source of these receptors is an adult who received the MenACWY meningococcal vaccine as a control. Each CDR3 is given with its conserved first and last residue. The order of the fields is D gene, J gene, V gene, clone size, CDR3 DNA, CDR3 protein. D genes are given only for firm matches. For some rows the clone size is stated as once, few or many, or as a class when expanded; others skip it.

-,TRBJ1-1,TRBV18,-,TGTGCCAGCTCACCCAGGTCGGGACAAGTTGAAGCTTTCTTT,CASSPRSGQVEAFF
-,TRBJ1-6,TRBV11-2,few,TGTGCCAGCAGCCCCCGAGGTGATTCACCCCTCCACTTT,CASSPRGDSPLHF
-,TRBJ2-3,TRBV5-5,-,TGTGCCAGCAGCCGGTGGCTTGGGACAAGCACAGATACGCAGTATTTT,CASSRWLGTSTDTQYF
-,TRBJ2-5,TRBV28,-,TGTGCCAGCAGTTCCCTCACGCGGCGGCAAGAGACCCAGTACTTC,CASSSLTRRQETQYF
-,TRBJ2-7,TRBV5-6,once,TGTGCCAGCAGCCTGGCCGGGCCCGGATACGAGCAGTACTTC,CASSLAGPGYEQYF
-,TRBJ2-5,TRBV29-1,-,TGCAGCGTTGCCACGGAACTACGGAGAAAAGAGACCCAGTACTTC,CSVATELRRKETQYF
-,TRBJ2-5,TRBV2,-,TGTGCCAGCAGTGAAGAGGGCTCGAGGGAGACCCAGTACTTC,CASSEEGSRETQYF
-,TRBJ1-3,TRBV19,-,TGTGCCAGTAGTCCCGGGATTGAGGCTGGAAACACCATATATTTT,CASSPGIEAGNTIYF
-,TRBJ2-2,TRBV6-5,few,TGTGCCAGCAGTTACTACCCCTCCACAGCACCCGGGGAGCTGTTTTTT,CASSYYPSTAPGELFF
TRBD1,TRBJ1-4,TRBV4-2,once,TGTGCCAGCAGCCAAGATGGGACAGCTGGAAAACTGTTTTTT,CASSQDGTAGKLFF
-,TRBJ2-2,TRBV6-4,-,TGTGCCAGCAGTGACTCGTCGGGGGCCGGGGAGCTGTTTTTT,CASSDSSGAGELFF
-,TRBJ1-2,TRBV5-4,-,TGTGCCAGCAGTAGGGGCGGGGGATCTTTCGGCTACACCTTC,CASSRGGGSFGYTF
TRBD1,TRBJ1-2,TRBV2,-,TGTGCCAGCAGTGAAGCGCTACAGGGGTATGGCTACACCTTC,CASSEALQGYGYTF
TRBD2,TRBJ2-7,TRBV7-9,-,TGTGCCAGCAGCTTGGGGACTAGCGGGAGGGACAACGAGCAGTACTTC,CASSLGTSGRDNEQYF
TRBD1,TRBJ1-6,TRBV18,-,TGTGCCAGCTCAGAGAGACAGGGGGCGGGATCACCCCTCCACTTT,CASSERQGAGSPLHF
TRBD2,TRBJ2-1,TRBV7-9,-,TGTGCCAGCCAGAGGAGGACTAGCGGCGACAATGAGCAGTTCTTC,CASQRRTSGDNEQFF
-,TRBJ1-5,TRBV18,-,TGTGCCAGCTCTCCCGCGAGGGGAGGTCAGCCCCAGCATTTT,CASSPARGGQPQHF
-,TRBJ2-4,TRBV6-5,-,TGTGCCAGCGGTCGGTTAGCCAAAAACATTCAGTACTTC,CASGRLAKNIQYF